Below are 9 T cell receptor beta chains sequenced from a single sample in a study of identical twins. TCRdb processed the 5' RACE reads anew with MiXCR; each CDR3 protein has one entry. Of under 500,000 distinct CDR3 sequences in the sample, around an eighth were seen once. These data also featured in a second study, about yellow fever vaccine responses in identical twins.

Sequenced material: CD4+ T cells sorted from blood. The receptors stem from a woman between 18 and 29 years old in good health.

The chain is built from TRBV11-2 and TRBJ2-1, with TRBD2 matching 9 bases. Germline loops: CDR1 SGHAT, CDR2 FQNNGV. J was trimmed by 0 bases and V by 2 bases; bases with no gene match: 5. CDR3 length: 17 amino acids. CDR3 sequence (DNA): TGTGCCAGCAGCTTAATGCTAGCGGGAAGCTCCTACAATGAGCAGTTCTTC. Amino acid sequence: CASSLMLAGSSYNEQFF. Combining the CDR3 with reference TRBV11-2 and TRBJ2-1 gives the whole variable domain EAGVAQSPRYKIIEKRQSVAFWCNPISGHATLYWYQQILGQGPKLLIQFQNNGVVDDSQLPKDRFSAERLKGVDSTLKIQPAKLEDSAVYLCASSLMLAGSSYNEQFFGPGTRLTVL.

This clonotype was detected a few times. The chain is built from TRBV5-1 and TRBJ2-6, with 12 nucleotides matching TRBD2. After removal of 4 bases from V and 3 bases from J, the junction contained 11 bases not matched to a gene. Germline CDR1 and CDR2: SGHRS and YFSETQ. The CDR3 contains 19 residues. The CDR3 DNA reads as TGCGCCAGCAGCCCTCTTCCTAGCGGGGGGGCCGTTGGGGCCAACGTCCTGACTTTC. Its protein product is CASSPLPSGGAVGANVLTF.

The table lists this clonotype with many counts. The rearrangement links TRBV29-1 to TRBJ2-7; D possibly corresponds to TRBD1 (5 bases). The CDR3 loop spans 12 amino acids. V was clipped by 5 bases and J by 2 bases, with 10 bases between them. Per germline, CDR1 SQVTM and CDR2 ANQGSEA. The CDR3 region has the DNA TGCAGCGTTTCCACAGGACCCTACGAGCAGTACTTC. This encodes CSVSTGPYEQYF.

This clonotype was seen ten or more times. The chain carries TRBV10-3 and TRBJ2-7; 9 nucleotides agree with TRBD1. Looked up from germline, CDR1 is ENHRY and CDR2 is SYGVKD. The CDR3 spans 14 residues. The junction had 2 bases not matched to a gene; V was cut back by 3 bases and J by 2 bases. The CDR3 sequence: CAISDGTGPYEQYF. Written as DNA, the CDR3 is TGTGCCATCAGTGACGGGACAGGGCCCTACGAGCAGTACTTC.

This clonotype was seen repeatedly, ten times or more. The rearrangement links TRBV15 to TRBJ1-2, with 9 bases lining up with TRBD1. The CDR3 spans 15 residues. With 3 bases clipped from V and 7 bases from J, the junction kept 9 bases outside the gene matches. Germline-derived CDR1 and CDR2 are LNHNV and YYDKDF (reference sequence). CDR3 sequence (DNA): TGTGCCACCAGCAGGCCCGGACAGGGGAAGGGTGGCTACACCTTC. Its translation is CATSRPGQGKGGYTF.

CDR3 loop: CASSFRQGDGELFF. The CDR3 DNA follows: TGTGCCAGCAGCTTTCGACAGGGAGATGGGGAGCTGTTTTTT. This chain connects TRBV7-2 to TRBJ2-2, with 7 positions matching TRBD1. The CDR3 runs 14 residues. The V gene's germline CDR1 is SGHTA and CDR2 FQGNSA. The J segment lost 8 bases and the V segment lost 3 bases, leaving 6 bases of the junction unmatched.

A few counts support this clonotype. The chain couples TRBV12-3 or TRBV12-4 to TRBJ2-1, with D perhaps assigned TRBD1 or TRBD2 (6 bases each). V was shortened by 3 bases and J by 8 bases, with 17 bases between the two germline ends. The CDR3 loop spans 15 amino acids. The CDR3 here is CASSFRSLGGDEQFF. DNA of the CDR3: TGTGCCAGCAGTTTTCGCTCGCTCGGGGGCGATGAGCAGTTCTTC.

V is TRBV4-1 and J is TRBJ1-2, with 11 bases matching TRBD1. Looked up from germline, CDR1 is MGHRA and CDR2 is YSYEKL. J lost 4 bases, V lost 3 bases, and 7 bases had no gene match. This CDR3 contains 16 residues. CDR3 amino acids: CASSQDPGQGVYGYTF. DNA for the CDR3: TGCGCCAGCAGCCAGGATCCGGGACAGGGGGTCTATGGCTACACCTTC.

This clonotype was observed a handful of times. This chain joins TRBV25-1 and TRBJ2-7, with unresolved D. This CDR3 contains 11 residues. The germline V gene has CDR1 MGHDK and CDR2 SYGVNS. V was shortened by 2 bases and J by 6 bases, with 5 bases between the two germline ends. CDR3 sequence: CASSETGEQYF. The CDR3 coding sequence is TGTGCCAGCAGTGAAACGGGCGAGCAGTACTTC.